A selection of T cell receptor beta chains follows, all from one sample in a study of cytomegalovirus exposure and HLA in healthy donors. The assay was immunoSEQ multiplex PCR, and TCRdb's table has in-frame clones only and misses some. The sample consists of some 140,000 clones, roughly nine tenths of them appearing once. The sample comprised PBMCs. These receptors were collected from a man aged 18 to 35 in good health and CMV-seronegative. Both conserved end residues are part of each CDR3. The D gene is left open where the match is weak. The size entry is marked missing in some rows and otherwise reads once, few, many or a size class.

j_call d_call v_call clone_size cdr3_aa cdr3_nt
TRBJ2-2 TRBD1 TRBV28 . CASSFGTVTGELFF TGTGCCAGCAGTTTCGGGACAGTTACCGGGGAGCTGTTTTTT
TRBJ2-1 . TRBV2 . CASIKQDSYNEQFF TGTGCCAGCATAAAACAGGACTCCTACAATGAGCAGTTCTTC
TRBJ2-7 . TRBV10-1 . CASKSFRGQAGQYF TGCGCCAGCAAGAGCTTCCGGGGCCAGGCGGGACAGTACTTC
TRBJ2-5 . TRBV5-1 . CASTRQSLGETQYF TGCGCCAGCACCCGACAAAGCCTGGGAGAGACCCAGTACTTC
TRBJ2-7 . TRBV7-9 . CASSLGRGSYEQYF TGTGCCAGCAGCTTGGGCAGGGGATCCTACGAGCAGTACTTC
TRBJ2-7 TRBD2 TRBV2 once CASQVYGRDHEQYF TGTGCCAGCCAGGTTTATGGGAGGGACCACGAGCAGTACTTC
TRBJ2-3 . TRBV11-2 . CASSFTTGADTQYF TGTGCCAGCAGCTTCACTACCGGGGCAGATACGCAGTATTTT
TRBJ2-7 TRBD2 TRBV9 . CASSVGSGRAAGEQYF TGTGCCAGCAGCGTAGGTAGCGGGAGGGCGGCGGGCGAGCAGTACTTC
TRBJ1-4 TRBD1 TRBV4-1 . CASSQPRDRGAEKLFF TGCGCCAGCAGCCAACCTAGGGACAGGGGGGCTGAAAAACTGTTTTTT
TRBJ1-4 TRBD1 TRBV19 . CASSPDRAEEKLFF TGTGCCAGTAGTCCGGACAGGGCGGAAGAAAAACTGTTTTTT
TRBJ2-5 TRBD2 TRBV9 . CASSVGLAGVQETQYF TGTGCCAGCAGCGTCGGACTAGCGGGTGTCCAAGAGACCCAGTACTTC
TRBJ1-2 TRBD1 TRBV6-1 . CASSQDFQGAGDYGYTF TGTGCCAGCAGTCAAGATTTCCAGGGGGCGGGGGACTATGGCTACACCTTC
TRBJ2-7 . TRBV2 . CASSGTDAITYEQYF TGTGCCAGCAGTGGTACAGACGCCATTACCTACGAGCAGTACTTC
TRBJ1-6 TRBD1 TRBV2 . CASSVQGEDNSPLHF TGTGCCAGCAGCGTACAGGGGGAAGATAATTCACCCCTCCACTTT
TRBJ2-7 . TRBV27 . CASLGASGYEQYF TGTGCCAGCCTCGGAGCCTCAGGGTACGAGCAGTACTTC
TRBJ2-2 . TRBV23-1 . CASSHPGRDFTGELFF TGCGCCAGCAGTCATCCGGGCAGGGATTTTACCGGGGAGCTGTTTTTT
TRBJ2-6 TRBD1 TRBV4-1 . CASSPDRGRRLSGANVLTF TGCGCCAGCAGCCCCGACAGGGGGCGACGCTTATCTGGGGCCAACGTCCTGACTTTC
TRBJ2-7 . TRBV12-5 . CASGTTRQQYGYEQYF TGTGCTAGTGGTACGACAAGACAGCAGTATGGGTACGAGCAGTACTTC
TRBJ2-5 TRBD2 TRBV6-1 . CASRSSGGVQETQYF TGTGCCAGCAGATCTAGCGGGGGGGTCCAAGAGACCCAGTACTTC
TRBJ2-2 . TRBV5-4 . CASSYGRSTGELFF TGTGCCAGCAGCTACGGCAGGTCAACCGGGGAGCTGTTTTTT
TRBJ2-1 . TRBV6-5 . CASSYDGSNEQFF TGTGCCAGCAGTTACGACGGGAGTAATGAGCAGTTCTTC
TRBJ2-5 . TRBV11-2 . CASSPRRTVQETQYF TGTGCCAGCAGCCCTCGAAGGACTGTTCAAGAGACCCAGTACTTC